Here is one T cell receptor beta chain with its context. The antigen remains unidentified. This sample is part of a study of shared clonotypes between healthy human individuals. The study, taken as a whole, reports: A reduction in generation probabilities was seen for non-shared clonotypes relative to those shared by all four donors. Only blood was sampled, and tissue TCR repertoires likely differ from blood ones.

Germline V gene sequence: CDR1 SEHNR, CDR2 FQNEAQ (reference sequence). This CDR3 has 17 residues. The germline V and J ends were trimmed by 2 bases and 1 base, with 17 bases remaining between them. Deep level was the assay's run setting. The authors loaded 150 to 250 ng DNA, 30,000 to 35,000 T cell genomes, into sorted-subset replicate PCRs. TCRdb's table, derived via immunoSEQ multiplex PCR, lists solely in-frame clones and lacks some. The sample lists roughly 2.2 million clones, just under 95% seen once, with 0.3% to 0.4% in the top ten. The V gene is TRBV7-9, the J gene TRBJ1-1; D is unclear. This TCR came from a man in his late teens or twenties in good health. Some clones in this sample may be carry-over from other donors' samples. The specimen sequenced was naive CD4+ T cells from PBMCs. Subset specified: CD45RA+ positively selected. CDR3 in DNA: TGTGCCAGCAGCTTAAATATAATCCCGGTACCGAACACTGAAGCTTTCTTT. It translates to CASSLNIIPVPNTEAFF.